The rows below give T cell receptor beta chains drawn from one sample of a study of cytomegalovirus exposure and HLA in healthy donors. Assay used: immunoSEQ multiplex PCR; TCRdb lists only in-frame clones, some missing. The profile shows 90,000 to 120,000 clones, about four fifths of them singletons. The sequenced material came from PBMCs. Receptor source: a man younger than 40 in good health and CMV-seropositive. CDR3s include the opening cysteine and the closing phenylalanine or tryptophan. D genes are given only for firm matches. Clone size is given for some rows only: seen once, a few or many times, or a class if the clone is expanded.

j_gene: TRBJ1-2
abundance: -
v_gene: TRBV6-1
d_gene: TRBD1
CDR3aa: CASRGGSGYGYTF
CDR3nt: TGTGCCAGCAGAGGGGGCTCTGGCTATGGCTACACCTTC

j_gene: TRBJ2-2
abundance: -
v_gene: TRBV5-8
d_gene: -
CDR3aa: CASSFLLGASTGELFF
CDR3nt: TGTGCCAGCAGCTTTCTCTTAGGGGCCTCCACCGGGGAGCTGTTTTTT

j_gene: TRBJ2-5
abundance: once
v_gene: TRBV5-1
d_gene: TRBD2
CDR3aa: CASRAGTSRETQYF
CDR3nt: TGCGCCAGCAGGGCCGGGACTAGCCGAGAGACCCAGTACTTC

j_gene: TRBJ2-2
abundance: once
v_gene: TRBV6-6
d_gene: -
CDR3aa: CASTDTRNTGELFF
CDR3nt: TGTGCCAGCACCGATACACGGAACACCGGGGAGCTGTTTTTT

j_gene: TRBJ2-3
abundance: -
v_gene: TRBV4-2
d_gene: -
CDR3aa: CASSQDESTDTQYF
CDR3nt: TGTGCCAGCAGCCAAGACGAGAGCACAGATACGCAGTATTTT

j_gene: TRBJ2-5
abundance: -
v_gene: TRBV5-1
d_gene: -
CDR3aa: CASSSSTGPQETQYF
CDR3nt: TGCGCCAGCAGCTCCTCAACAGGGCCTCAAGAGACCCAGTACTTC

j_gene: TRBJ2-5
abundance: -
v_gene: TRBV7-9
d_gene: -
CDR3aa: CASSVSRIETQYF
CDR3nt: TGTGCCAGCAGCGTATCGCGGATTGAGACCCAGTACTTC

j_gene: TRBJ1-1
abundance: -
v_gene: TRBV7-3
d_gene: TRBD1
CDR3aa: CASSSGQSTEAFF
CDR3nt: TGTGCCAGCAGCTCGGGACAGAGCACTGAAGCTTTCTTT

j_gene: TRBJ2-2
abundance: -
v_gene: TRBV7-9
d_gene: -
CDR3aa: CASSLASGNTGELFF
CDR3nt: TGTGCCAGCAGCTTAGCTAGCGGTAACACCGGGGAGCTGTTTTTT

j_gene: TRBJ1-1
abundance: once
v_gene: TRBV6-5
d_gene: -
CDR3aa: CASRRTVQVSEAFF
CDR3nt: TGTGCCAGCAGAAGGACAGTCCAGGTCTCTGAAGCTTTCTTT

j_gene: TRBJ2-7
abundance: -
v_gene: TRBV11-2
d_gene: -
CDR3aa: CASSIKGPYEQYF
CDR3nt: TGTGCCAGCAGCATCAAGGGGCCCTACGAGCAGTACTTC

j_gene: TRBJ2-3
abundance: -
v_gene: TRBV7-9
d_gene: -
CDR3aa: CASSLEILHETDTQYF
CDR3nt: TGTGCCAGCAGCTTAGAAATACTCCACGAGACAGATACGCAGTATTTT

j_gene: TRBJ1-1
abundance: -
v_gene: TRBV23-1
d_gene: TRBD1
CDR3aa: CASSHADRENTEAFF
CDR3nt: TGCGCCAGCAGTCACGCGGACAGGGAGAACACTGAAGCTTTCTTT

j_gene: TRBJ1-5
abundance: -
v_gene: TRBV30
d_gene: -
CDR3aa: CAWGGVNQPQHF
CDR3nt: TGTGCCTGGGGGGGGGTAAATCAGCCCCAGCATTTT

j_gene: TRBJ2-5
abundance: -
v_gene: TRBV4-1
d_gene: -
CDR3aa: CASSLGTEETQYF
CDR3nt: TGCGCCAGCAGCCTTGGCACAGAAGAGACCCAGTACTTC

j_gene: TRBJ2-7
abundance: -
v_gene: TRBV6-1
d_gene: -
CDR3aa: CASRRQVTYEQYF
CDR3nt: TGTGCCAGCAGACGACAGGTAACCTACGAGCAGTACTTC

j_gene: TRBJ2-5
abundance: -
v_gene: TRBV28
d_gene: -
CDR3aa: CASSSPWTAENKETQYF
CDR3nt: TGTGCCAGCAGTTCACCTTGGACAGCCGAAAATAAAGAGACCCAGTACTTC

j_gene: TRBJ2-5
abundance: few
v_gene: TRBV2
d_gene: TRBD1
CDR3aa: CASRVPGQRQETQYF
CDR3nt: TGTGCCAGCAGGGTCCCGGGACAGAGGCAAGAGACCCAGTACTTC

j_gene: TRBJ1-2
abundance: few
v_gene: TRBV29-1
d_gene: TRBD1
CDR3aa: CSVIPGQGNGYTF
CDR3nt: TGCAGCGTTATACCGGGACAGGGTAACGGCTACACCTTC

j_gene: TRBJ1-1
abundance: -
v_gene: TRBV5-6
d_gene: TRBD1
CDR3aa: CASSFGTGNTEAFF
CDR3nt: TGTGCCAGCAGCTTTGGGACAGGGAACACTGAAGCTTTCTTT

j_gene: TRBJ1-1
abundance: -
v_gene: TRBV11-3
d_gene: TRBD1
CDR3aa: CASSLVDRGTEAFF
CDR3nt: TGTGCCAGCAGCTTAGTAGACAGGGGCACTGAAGCTTTCTTT

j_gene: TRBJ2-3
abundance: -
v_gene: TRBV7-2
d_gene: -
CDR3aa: CASSLAPVTDTQYF
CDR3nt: TGTGCCAGCAGCTTAGCACCAGTTACAGATACGCAGTATTTT

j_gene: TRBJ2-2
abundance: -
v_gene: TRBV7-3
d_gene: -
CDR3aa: CSSSLKDRGLAGELFF
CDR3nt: TGTTCCAGCAGCTTAAAAGACAGAGGTCTAGCCGGGGAGCTGTTTTTT

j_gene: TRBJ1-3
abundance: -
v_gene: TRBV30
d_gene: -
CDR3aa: CAWSVTGGGNTIYF
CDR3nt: TGTGCCTGGAGTGTGACGGGGGGAGGAAACACCATATATTTT

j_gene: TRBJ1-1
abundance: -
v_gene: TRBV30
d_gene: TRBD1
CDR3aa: CAWSAIDRANTEAFF
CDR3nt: TGTGCCTGGAGTGCGATAGACAGGGCTAACACTGAAGCTTTCTTT

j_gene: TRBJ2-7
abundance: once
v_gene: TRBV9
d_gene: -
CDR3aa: CASSGGVGRGAYEQYF
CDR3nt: TGTGCCAGCAGCGGGGGGGTTGGTAGGGGAGCCTACGAGCAGTACTTC

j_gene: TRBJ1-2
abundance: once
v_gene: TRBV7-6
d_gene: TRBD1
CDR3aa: CASSLTSGQGSYGYTF
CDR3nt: TGTGCCAGCAGCCTGACATCCGGACAGGGCTCCTATGGCTACACCTTC

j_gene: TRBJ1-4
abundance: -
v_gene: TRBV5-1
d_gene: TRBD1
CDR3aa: CASSSSTGTDEKLFF
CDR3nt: TGCGCCAGCAGCTCGTCGACAGGGACAGATGAAAAACTGTTTTTT

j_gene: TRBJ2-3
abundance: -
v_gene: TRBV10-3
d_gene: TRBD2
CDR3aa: CAILRRGVLSTDTQYF
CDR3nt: TGTGCCATCTTGAGGCGGGGGGTCCTTAGCACAGATACGCAGTATTTT

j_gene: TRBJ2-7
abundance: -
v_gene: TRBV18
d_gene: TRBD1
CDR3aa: CASSPSGTGPYEQYF
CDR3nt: TGTGCCAGCTCACCATCCGGGACAGGCCCCTACGAGCAGTACTTC

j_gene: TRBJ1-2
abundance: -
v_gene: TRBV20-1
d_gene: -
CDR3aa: CSAARGGVHTF
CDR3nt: TGCAGTGCAGCCCGAGGGGGGGTACACACCTTC

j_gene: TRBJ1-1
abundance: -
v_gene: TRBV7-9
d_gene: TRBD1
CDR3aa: CASSSTRTGRNTEAFF
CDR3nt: TGTGCCAGCAGCAGCACACGGACAGGGCGCAACACTGAAGCTTTCTTT

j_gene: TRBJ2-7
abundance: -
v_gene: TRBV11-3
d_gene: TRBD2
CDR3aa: CASSKLAGSSYEQYF
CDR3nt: TGTGCCAGCAGCAAACTAGCGGGAAGCTCCTACGAGCAGTACTTC

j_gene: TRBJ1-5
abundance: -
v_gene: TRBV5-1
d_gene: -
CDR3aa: CASSLAGEGTPQHF
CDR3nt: TGCGCCAGCAGCTTGGCAGGGGAGGGTACCCCCCAGCATTTT

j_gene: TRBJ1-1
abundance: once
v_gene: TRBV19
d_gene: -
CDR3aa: CASSLRAGGLMNTEAFF
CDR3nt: TGTGCCAGCTCTCTGCGGGCCGGCGGCCTTATGAACACTGAAGCTTTCTTT

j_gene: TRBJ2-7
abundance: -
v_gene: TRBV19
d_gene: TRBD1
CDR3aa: CASSPTGGAYEQYF
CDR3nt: TGTGCCAGTAGCCCTACAGGGGGAGCCTACGAGCAGTACTTC

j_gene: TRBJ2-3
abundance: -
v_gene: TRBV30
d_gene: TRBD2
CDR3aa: CAWSVTSGFTDTQYF
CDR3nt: TGTGCCTGGAGTGTAACTAGCGGGTTCACAGATACGCAGTATTTT

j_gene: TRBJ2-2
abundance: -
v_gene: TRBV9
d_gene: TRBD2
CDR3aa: CASSVYSGGPANTGELFF
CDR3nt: TGTGCCAGCAGCGTTTACAGCGGGGGGCCGGCGAACACCGGGGAGCTGTTTTTT

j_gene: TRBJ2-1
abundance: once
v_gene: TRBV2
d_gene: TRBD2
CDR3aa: CAGAGSRGNFNEQFF
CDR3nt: TGTGCCGGCGCGGGTTCGCGGGGGAATTTCAATGAGCAGTTCTTC

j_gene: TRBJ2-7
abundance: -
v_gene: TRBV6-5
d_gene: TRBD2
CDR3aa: CASRTAGGLREQYF
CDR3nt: TGTGCCAGCAGAACGGCGGGGGGGCTTAGGGAGCAGTACTTC

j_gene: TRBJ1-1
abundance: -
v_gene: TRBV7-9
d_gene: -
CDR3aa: CASSPGQIPGWTEAFF
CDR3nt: TGTGCCAGCAGCCCAGGACAGATCCCGGGGTGGACTGAAGCTTTCTTT

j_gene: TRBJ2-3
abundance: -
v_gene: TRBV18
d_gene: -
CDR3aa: CASSPPGLGDTQYF
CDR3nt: TGTGCCAGCTCACCACCGGGTTTGGGCGATACGCAGTATTTT

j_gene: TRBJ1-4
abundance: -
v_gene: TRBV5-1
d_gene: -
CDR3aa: CASSLQGLGEKLFF
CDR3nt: TGCGCCAGCAGCTTACAGGGATTGGGTGAAAAACTGTTTTTT

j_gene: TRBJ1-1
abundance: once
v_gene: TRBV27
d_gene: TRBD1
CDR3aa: CASSLLQGAMEFF
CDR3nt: TGTGCCAGCAGTTTATTGCAGGGGGCAATGGAGTTCTTT

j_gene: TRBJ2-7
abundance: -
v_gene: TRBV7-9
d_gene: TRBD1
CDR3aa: CASSARDRGYEQYF
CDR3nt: TGTGCCAGCAGCGCCCGGGACAGGGGCTACGAGCAGTACTTC

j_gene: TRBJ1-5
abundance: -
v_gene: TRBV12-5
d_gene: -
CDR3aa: CASGLGQAPQHF
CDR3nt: TGTGCTAGTGGTTTGGGCCAGGCGCCCCAGCATTTT

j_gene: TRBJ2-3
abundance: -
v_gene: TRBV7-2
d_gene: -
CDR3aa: CASSYKTGGLSDTQYF
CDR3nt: TGTGCCAGCAGCTATAAAACGGGGGGCCTCTCAGATACGCAGTATTTT

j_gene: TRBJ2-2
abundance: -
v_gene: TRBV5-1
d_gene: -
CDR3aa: CASSLDGPGELFF
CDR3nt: TGCGCCAGCAGCTTGGATGGGCCCGGGGAGCTGTTTTTT

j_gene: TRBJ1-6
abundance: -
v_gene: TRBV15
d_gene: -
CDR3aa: CATSRVRRELSPLHF
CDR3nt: TGTGCCACCAGCAGAGTGCGCAGGGAACTCTCACCCCTCCACTTT

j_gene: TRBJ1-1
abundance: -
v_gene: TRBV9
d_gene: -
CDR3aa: CASSLRGRDTEAFF
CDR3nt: TGTGCCAGCAGCCTCCGGGGGAGAGACACTGAAGCTTTCTTT

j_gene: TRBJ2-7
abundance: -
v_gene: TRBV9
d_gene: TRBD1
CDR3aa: CASSPGTGAYEQYF
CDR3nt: TGTGCCAGCAGCCCCGGGACAGGGGCCTACGAGCAGTACTTC

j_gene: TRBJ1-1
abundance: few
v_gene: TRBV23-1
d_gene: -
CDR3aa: CASSQYQVGNTEAFF
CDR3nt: TGCGCCAGCAGTCAATACCAGGTTGGCAACACTGAAGCTTTCTTT

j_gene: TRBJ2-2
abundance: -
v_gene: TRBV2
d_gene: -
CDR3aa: CASTTGRAGELFF
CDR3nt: TGTGCCAGCACAACAGGGCGGGCCGGGGAGCTGTTTTTT

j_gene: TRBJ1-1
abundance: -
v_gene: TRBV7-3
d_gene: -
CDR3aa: CASSPGHQNTEAFF
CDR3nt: TGTGCCAGTAGCCCGGGACACCAGAACACTGAAGCTTTCTTT